Listed below are T cell receptor beta chains from one sample, sequenced in a study of cytomegalovirus exposure and HLA in healthy donors. Libraries were prepared by immunoSEQ multiplex PCR; TCRdb keeps only in-frame clonotypes and omits some of them. The sample holds some 120,000 clones, roughly 89% seen once. The sample comprised PBMCs. These receptor sequences come from a woman aged 18-29 years in good health and CMV-seronegative. Both conserved end residues are part of each CDR3. The order of the fields is J gene, clone size, D gene, V gene, CDR3 protein, CDR3 DNA. The D gene is left open where the match is weak. The size of a clone is reported for some rows only, either as once, few or many, or as a class for expanded clones.

j_gene: TRBJ2-5
abundance: NA
d_gene: TRBD1
v_gene: TRBV2
CDR3aa: CASSGWSVRGGQLETQYF
CDR3nt: TGTGCCAGCAGTGGCTGGTCGGTTCGTGGGGGACAGCTGGAGACCCAGTACTTC

j_gene: TRBJ1-5
abundance: NA
d_gene: NA
v_gene: TRBV2
CDR3aa: CASRVTSDQPQHF
CDR3nt: TGTGCCAGCAGGGTAACTTCGGATCAGCCCCAGCATTTT

j_gene: TRBJ2-5
abundance: once
d_gene: TRBD2
v_gene: TRBV30
CDR3aa: CAWSAYGGSAAQYF
CDR3nt: TGTGCCTGGAGTGCCTACGGGGGGAGTGCAGCTCAGTACTTC

j_gene: TRBJ1-2
abundance: NA
d_gene: NA
v_gene: TRBV18
CDR3aa: CASSRTELYGYTF
CDR3nt: TGTGCCAGCTCACGGACAGAGCTCTATGGCTACACCTTC

j_gene: TRBJ2-7
abundance: NA
d_gene: NA
v_gene: TRBV14
CDR3aa: CASSQSVISSYEQYF
CDR3nt: TGTGCCAGCAGCCAATCGGTCATTTCCTCCTACGAGCAGTACTTC

j_gene: TRBJ2-7
abundance: NA
d_gene: NA
v_gene: TRBV10-3
CDR3aa: CAISESGQNYEQYF
CDR3nt: TGTGCCATCAGTGAGTCGGGACAAAACTACGAGCAGTACTTC

j_gene: TRBJ1-1
abundance: few
d_gene: NA
v_gene: TRBV28
CDR3aa: CASSSHGGNTEAFF
CDR3nt: TGTGCCAGCAGTTCACACGGAGGGAACACTGAAGCTTTCTTT

j_gene: TRBJ2-7
abundance: few
d_gene: TRBD1
v_gene: TRBV7-2
CDR3aa: CASSLRDSKDEQYF
CDR3nt: TGTGCCAGCAGCTTGAGGGACAGTAAGGACGAGCAGTACTTC

j_gene: TRBJ2-1
abundance: NA
d_gene: TRBD2
v_gene: TRBV11-2
CDR3aa: CASKAGGDYNEQFF
CDR3nt: TGTGCCAGCAAAGCGGGAGGGGACTACAATGAGCAGTTCTTC

j_gene: TRBJ1-2
abundance: NA
d_gene: NA
v_gene: TRBV25-1
CDR3aa: CASSELNAGPYGYTF
CDR3nt: TGTGCCAGCAGTGAATTAAACGCAGGGCCCTATGGCTACACCTTC

j_gene: TRBJ2-1
abundance: NA
d_gene: TRBD2
v_gene: TRBV5-4
CDR3aa: CASSLVVSGYNEQFF
CDR3nt: TGTGCCAGCAGCTTGGTTGTTAGCGGGTACAATGAGCAGTTCTTC

j_gene: TRBJ2-2
abundance: NA
d_gene: NA
v_gene: TRBV28
CDR3aa: CASSPATEHTGELFF
CDR3nt: TGTGCCAGCAGCCCGGCGACTGAGCACACCGGGGAGCTGTTTTTT

j_gene: TRBJ2-2
abundance: NA
d_gene: TRBD2
v_gene: TRBV4-3
CDR3aa: CASSRGTSGSNTGELFF
CDR3nt: TGCGCCAGCAGCCGAGGGACTAGCGGATCGAACACCGGGGAGCTGTTTTTT

j_gene: TRBJ2-5
abundance: once
d_gene: TRBD2
v_gene: TRBV18
CDR3aa: CASSPATSGGSETQYF
CDR3nt: TGTGCCAGCTCACCAGCCACTAGCGGGGGATCCGAGACCCAGTACTTC

j_gene: TRBJ2-5
abundance: NA
d_gene: NA
v_gene: TRBV28
CDR3aa: CASSLPIRVGGQETQYF
CDR3nt: TGTGCCAGCAGTTTACCGATAAGGGTAGGGGGACAAGAGACCCAGTACTTC

j_gene: TRBJ1-1
abundance: once
d_gene: NA
v_gene: TRBV19
CDR3aa: CASKSGAGTEAFF
CDR3nt: TGTGCCAGTAAGTCAGGGGCAGGAACTGAAGCTTTCTTT

j_gene: TRBJ1-2
abundance: NA
d_gene: TRBD1
v_gene: TRBV4-2
CDR3aa: CASSHSVGTDYGYTF
CDR3nt: TGTGCCAGCAGCCACTCCGTAGGGACAGACTATGGCTACACCTTC

j_gene: TRBJ2-3
abundance: NA
d_gene: TRBD1
v_gene: TRBV28
CDR3aa: CASSTDRAAQYF
CDR3nt: TGTGCCAGCAGCACAGACAGGGCTGCGCAGTATTTT

j_gene: TRBJ1-5
abundance: NA
d_gene: NA
v_gene: TRBV27
CDR3aa: CASSPVPTKPQHF
CDR3nt: TGTGCCAGCAGTCCCGTACCGACTAAGCCCCAGCATTTT

j_gene: TRBJ1-5
abundance: NA
d_gene: NA
v_gene: TRBV6-1
CDR3aa: CASSEGRWGGGNQPQHF
CDR3nt: TGTGCCAGCAGTGAAGGGCGGTGGGGGGGTGGTAATCAGCCCCAGCATTTT

j_gene: TRBJ2-7
abundance: NA
d_gene: NA
v_gene: TRBV18
CDR3aa: CASSRQSYEQYF
CDR3nt: TGTGCCAGCTCACGACAATCCTACGAGCAGTACTTC

j_gene: TRBJ2-7
abundance: NA
d_gene: NA
v_gene: TRBV11-2
CDR3aa: CASSLDRKQGYEQYF
CDR3nt: TGTGCCAGCAGCTTAGATCGGAAACAGGGCTACGAGCAGTACTTC

j_gene: TRBJ2-7
abundance: few
d_gene: NA
v_gene: TRBV7-9
CDR3aa: CASSWGTYYEQYF
CDR3nt: TGTGCCAGCAGCTGGGGGACATACTACGAGCAGTACTTC

j_gene: TRBJ1-3
abundance: NA
d_gene: TRBD1
v_gene: TRBV29-1
CDR3aa: CSVGVRDSSGNTIYF
CDR3nt: TGCAGCGTTGGGGTTCGGGACAGCTCTGGAAACACCATATATTTT

j_gene: TRBJ1-1
abundance: NA
d_gene: TRBD1
v_gene: TRBV9
CDR3aa: CASSVGMQGATEAFF
CDR3nt: TGTGCCAGCAGCGTAGGGATGCAGGGGGCCACTGAAGCTTTCTTT

j_gene: TRBJ1-2
abundance: NA
d_gene: TRBD1
v_gene: TRBV5-1
CDR3aa: CASSVGQGGGYTF
CDR3nt: TGCGCCAGCAGCGTAGGACAGGGTGGTGGCTACACCTTC

j_gene: TRBJ1-4
abundance: NA
d_gene: NA
v_gene: TRBV5-1
CDR3aa: CASSLGSGWSNEKLFF
CDR3nt: TGCGCCAGCAGCTTGGGATCGGGGTGGTCTAATGAAAAACTGTTTTTT

j_gene: TRBJ1-1
abundance: NA
d_gene: NA
v_gene: TRBV30
CDR3aa: CASFAGAAEAFF
CDR3nt: TGTGCCTCATTCGCAGGGGCGGCTGAAGCTTTCTTT

j_gene: TRBJ1-1
abundance: NA
d_gene: NA
v_gene: TRBV7-9
CDR3aa: CASSLDLSGSTEAFF
CDR3nt: TGTGCCAGCAGCTTAGACCTATCAGGTTCCACTGAAGCTTTCTTT

j_gene: TRBJ2-5
abundance: NA
d_gene: NA
v_gene: TRBV28
CDR3aa: CASSYQGETQYF
CDR3nt: TGTGCCAGCTCCTACCAGGGGGAGACCCAGTACTTC

j_gene: TRBJ2-7
abundance: NA
d_gene: TRBD1
v_gene: TRBV14
CDR3aa: CASSLQGIGTYEQYF
CDR3nt: TGTGCCAGCAGCCTACAGGGGATAGGCACCTACGAGCAGTACTTC

j_gene: TRBJ2-5
abundance: NA
d_gene: TRBD2
v_gene: TRBV28
CDR3aa: CASRETSGRAETQYF
CDR3nt: TGTGCCAGCAGGGAGACTAGCGGGAGGGCGGAGACCCAGTACTTC

j_gene: TRBJ2-2
abundance: NA
d_gene: TRBD2
v_gene: TRBV5-4
CDR3aa: CASSSVSGGALTGELFF
CDR3nt: TGTGCCAGCAGCTCCGTTAGCGGGGGGGCGTTGACCGGGGAGCTGTTTTTT

j_gene: TRBJ2-3
abundance: NA
d_gene: TRBD2
v_gene: TRBV5-1
CDR3aa: CASSSGGSTDTQYF
CDR3nt: TGCGCCAGCAGTAGCGGGGGGAGCACAGATACGCAGTATTTT

j_gene: TRBJ1-1
abundance: NA
d_gene: NA
v_gene: TRBV5-1
CDR3aa: CASSLEAGPNTEAFF
CDR3nt: TGCGCCAGCAGCTTGGAGGCGGGCCCAAATACTGAAGCTTTCTTT

j_gene: TRBJ2-4
abundance: NA
d_gene: TRBD1
v_gene: TRBV4-1
CDR3aa: CASSQSFTGEWKNIQYF
CDR3nt: TGCGCCAGCAGCCAATCCTTTACAGGGGAATGGAAAAACATTCAGTACTTC

j_gene: TRBJ1-2
abundance: NA
d_gene: NA
v_gene: TRBV7-9
CDR3aa: CASSLALGLNYGYTF
CDR3nt: TGTGCCAGCAGCTTAGCGCTGGGCCTTAACTATGGCTACACCTTC

j_gene: TRBJ1-5
abundance: NA
d_gene: TRBD1
v_gene: TRBV4-2
CDR3aa: CASSQSQAGTGNQPQHF
CDR3nt: TGTGCCAGCAGCCAATCCCAGGCCGGGACAGGCAATCAGCCCCAGCATTTT